This T cell receptor (beta chain) was identified in a study of T cell repertoires in cytomegalovirus infection. Study context: Use of recently identified HLA-C-restricted and well-studied HLA-B-restricted CMV epitopes was part of the study. Public TCR beta signatures were indicative of both CMV infection and a matching HLA type.

This clonotype has only a few counts. What it binds is not known. Findings and caveats of the study: Within the response measured ex vivo, HLA-C-restricted CMV-specific TCR beta clonotypes were dominant.

Each CDR3 protein is one row after TCRdb ran MiXCR on the reads. The sample records 700,000 to 950,000 distinct CDR3 sequences, about 30% being singletons. Per germline, CDR1 MGHDK and CDR2 SYGVNS. The CDR3 runs to 14 residues. V was shortened by 2 bases and J by 7 bases, with 14 bases between the two germline ends. The chain links TRBV25-1 to TRBJ1-1; TRBD1 is a possible D gene (5 bases). This TCR was recovered from a human donor in good health (CMV status not recorded). Some clones in this sample may be carry-over from other donors' samples. The sequencing used cultured CD8+ T cells from PBMCs, collected from culture after CMV antigen stimulation. CDR3 residues: CASSERWRGSEAFF. The CDR3, as DNA: TGTGCCAGCAGTGAAAGGTGGAGGGGCAGTGAAGCTTTCTTT.